The entry that follows covers one TCR beta chain sequence. These data come from a study of blood T cell repertoires in COVID-19. About the study: The samples span acute and convalescent COVID-19 from the United States, Italy and Spain. In each case, the material was cDNA or gDNA derived from T cells, B-cell-depleted T cells, or PBMCs.

In the source study's methods: Reference gene primer amplification yielded estimated nucleated cell counts. Assay used: immunoSEQ multiplex PCR; TCRdb lists only in-frame clones, some missing. That table is the source of V, J and clone size, and D and trimming were worked out from the DNA. The data hold about 250,000 clones, with about four fifths observed a single time. There are 14 residues in the CDR3. V lost 6 bases and J lost 6, with 14 bases in between. CDR1 and CDR2 (germline): MDHEN, SYDVKM. The sequencing sample was made of peripheral blood. The chain is built from TRBV28 and TRBJ2-2; weak D call: TRBD2 (5 bases). The origin of this receptor is a middle-aged man with active or convalescent COVID-19. CDR3 bases: TGTGCCAGCAGGTTGACGCAAGCGGCCGGGGAGCTGTTTTTT. As protein: CASRLTQAAGELFF.